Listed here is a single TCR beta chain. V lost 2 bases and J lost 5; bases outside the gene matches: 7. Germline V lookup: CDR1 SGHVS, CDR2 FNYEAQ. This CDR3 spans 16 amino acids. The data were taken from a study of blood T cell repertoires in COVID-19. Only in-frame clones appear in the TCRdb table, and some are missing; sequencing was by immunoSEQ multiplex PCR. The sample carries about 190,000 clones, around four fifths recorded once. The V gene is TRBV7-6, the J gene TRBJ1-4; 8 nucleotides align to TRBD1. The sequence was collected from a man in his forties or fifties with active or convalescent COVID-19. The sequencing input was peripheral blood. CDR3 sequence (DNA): TGTGCCAGCAGCTTATCCTTCAGGACAGGGAATGAAAAACTGTTTTTT. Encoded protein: CASSLSFRTGNEKLFF.